This T cell receptor beta chain emerged from a study of blood T cell repertoires in COVID-19 (dated by TCRdb to about 2020). In the study overall: Samples covering the acute and convalescent phases of COVID-19 were provided by collaborators in the United States, Italy and Spain. The material from the prospective study consisted of cDNA or gDNA derived from T cells, B-cell-depleted T cells, or PBMCs. The repertoires were released in a freely available public database meant as a resource for research on the immune response to SARS-CoV-2. The sample metadata nearly always contained a de-identified subject ID, COVID-19 status, age in years and sex. Samples were obtained from the ongoing ImmuneRACE study (first 160 participants) and from approximately 1,200 subjects provided by 6 global collaborators. Deeply sampled blood TCRbeta repertoires from subjects exposed to, actively infected with, or recovered from COVID-19 were included in the dataset. HLA class I and class II types, where available, came from metadata supplied by the sample provider rather than from assay-based typing. What the study reported, not specific to this receptor: The quantity of clinical and demographic metadata differed by source and by participant and was supplied without curation.

Trimming takes 7 bases from V and 5 bases from J, and the germline ends sit 11 bases apart. From a lookup of the germline V gene, CDR1 and CDR2 are ENHRY and SYGVKD. There are 13 amino acids in the CDR3, from cysteine to phenylalanine inclusive. Only the CDR3 DNA stays, 39 bases, in frame from base 1. TCRbeta CDR3 regions were amplified from genomic DNA using the immunoSEQ Assay, a bias-controlled multiplex PCR. Per the source publication's procedure: Within the assay, amplification of reference gene primers was used to estimate how many nucleated cells each sample contained. To quantify the absolute abundance of each unique TCRbeta CDR3 rearrangement, sequence reads were collapsed and filtered. For each sample, productive Simpson clonality was calculated as the square root of Simpson's diversity index across productive rearrangements. TCRdb provides this immuneACCESS table in a form limited to in-frame rearrangements. Some clones are lacking; in checked studies, under half of them reflect an unresolved V gene, and why the rest are absent is not known. That table gives V, J and clone size, and the DNA gave D and trimming. Recorded for this sample are 350,000 or so clones; roughly 90% of them occurred a single time. The ten largest clones capture 1% of the sample.

In the prospective study, participants were roughly 18 to 89 years old, resided in about 25 geographic areas of the United States, and were enrolled through a virtual design. In the prospective study, participants were assigned to cohorts based on the clinical history participants reported in a screening survey and a study questionnaire. Exposed participants had been in contact, within 2 weeks of entering the study, with a person who had a PCR-confirmed or clinician-diagnosed case of COVID-19. In the prospective study, mobile phlebotomists collected whole blood, serum and a nasopharyngeal or oropharyngeal swab from each participant. Over a roughly 2-month period, participants in the prospective study had the option of providing additional blood draws and questionnaires. Before DNA extraction, prospective study blood samples were shipped either frozen or at room temperature. About this clone itself: Which antigen it targets is not known. Within one base of it there is no much larger clone, and no base qualities were kept.

The receptor was derived from a woman aged 25-40 years who had been exposed to COVID-19. In this chain, TRBV10-3 is recombined with TRBJ1-4; possibly the D gene is TRBD1, per 6 matching bases. The sample comprised PBMCs or T cells enriched from blood (not recorded which). Here is the DNA: TGTGCCATCAAGGGGGTTTTGAATGAAAAACTGTTTTTT. This encodes CAIKGVLNEKLFF.